This TCR beta chain was obtained from a study of blood T cell repertoires in COVID-19 (dated by TCRdb to about 2020). At the level of the whole study: Collaborator samples came from the United States, Italy and Spain and covered acute and convalescent phases of COVID-19. The samples were drawn from the first 160 participants of the ongoing ImmuneRACE study and from 950 to 1,500 subjects provided by 6 global collaborators. Subjects who had been exposed to COVID-19, were actively infected with it, or had recovered from it provided the deeply sampled blood TCRbeta repertoires that made up the dataset. Where available, HLA class I and class II types were taken from metadata supplied by the sample provider and were not determined by assay-based typing. The sample metadata nearly always contained a de-identified subject ID, COVID-19 status, age in years and sex. The prospective study material was composed of cDNA or gDNA derived from T cells, B-cell-depleted T cells, or PBMCs. The repertoires were released in a freely available public database meant as a resource for research on the immune response to SARS-CoV-2. Overall study outcomes, separate from this receptor: The quantity of clinical and demographic metadata differed by source and by participant and was supplied without curation.

The collaborating institutions used their own protocols to collect whole blood in K2EDTA tubes. For TCRbeta analysis, collaborators shipped samples in one of three forms: frozen whole blood, isolated PBMCs, or DNA extracted from either of those sample types. As concerns this clone: Its antigen specificity is not known. No base-level quality is on record; no much larger clone is a single base apart.

TCRbeta CDR3 regions were amplified from genomic DNA using the immunoSEQ Assay, a bias-controlled multiplex PCR. In the source study's methods: Within the assay, amplification of reference gene primers was used to estimate how many nucleated cells each sample contained. Sequence reads were collapsed and filtered to measure the absolute abundance of every unique TCRbeta CDR3 rearrangement. Productive Simpson clonality was computed per sample as the square root of Simpson's diversity index over productive rearrangements. Imported from immuneACCESS, the table was reduced by TCRdb to in-frame sequences with V and J called. These copies leave out some clones; in studies compared against another copy, an unresolved V gene accounts for under half, and the cause of the remainder is not known. V, J and clone size are taken as reported in that table, and D and trimming were inferred from the DNA itself. Recorded for this sample are roughly 120,000 clones; 90% of them occurred a single time. The ten most abundant clones make up under 2% of the sample.

The sample comprised peripheral blood. This receptor was taken from a human donor with active COVID-19. The donor label of this sample is uncertain.

The encoded CDR3 is CASSHQGGLNTEAFF. The base sequence is TGCGCCAGCAGCCACCAGGGGGGTCTGAACACTGAAGCTTTCTTT. The rearrangement joined TRBV4-1 to TRBJ1-1, with 7 junctional bases fitting TRBD1. The germline V gene encodes CDR1 MGHRA and CDR2 YSYEKL. The CDR3 runs 15 amino acids, cysteine and phenylalanine included. Kept here is only the CDR3 DNA, which spans 45 bases and is read in frame from base 1. Trimming removed 3 bases from V and 0 bases from J; the gene matches leave 4 bases unexplained.